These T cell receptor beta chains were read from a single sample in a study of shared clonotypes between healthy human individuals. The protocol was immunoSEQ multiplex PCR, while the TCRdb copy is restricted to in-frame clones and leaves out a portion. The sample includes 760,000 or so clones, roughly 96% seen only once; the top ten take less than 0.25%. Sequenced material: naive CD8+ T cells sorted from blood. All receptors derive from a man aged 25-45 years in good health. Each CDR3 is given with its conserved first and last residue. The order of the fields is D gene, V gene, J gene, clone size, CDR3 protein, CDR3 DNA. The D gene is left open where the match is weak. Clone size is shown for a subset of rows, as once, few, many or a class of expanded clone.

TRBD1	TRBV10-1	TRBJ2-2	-	CASSELGTELNTGELFF	TGCGCCAGCAGTGAACTTGGGACAGAGCTGAACACCGGGGAGCTGTTTTTT
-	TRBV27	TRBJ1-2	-	CASSPGLGGYTF	TGTGCCAGCAGTCCGGGCCTTGGGGGCTACACCTTC
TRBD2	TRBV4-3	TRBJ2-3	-	CASSQELFGEASGRNTDTQYF	TGCGCCAGCAGCCAAGAGTTATTTGGAGAGGCTAGCGGGAGGAACACAGATACGCAGTATTTT
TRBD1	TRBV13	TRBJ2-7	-	CASSLGDRGTDEQYF	TGTGCCAGCAGCTTAGGCGACAGGGGTACCGACGAGCAGTACTTC
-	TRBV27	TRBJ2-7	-	CASSSTGLGSYEQYF	TGTGCCAGCAGTTCAACAGGGCTAGGCTCCTACGAGCAGTACTTC
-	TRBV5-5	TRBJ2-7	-	CASSLWEGVSYEQYF	TGTGCCAGCAGCTTGTGGGAGGGGGTTTCCTACGAGCAGTACTTC
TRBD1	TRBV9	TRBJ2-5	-	CASSDSGGQETQYF	TGTGCCAGCAGCGATTCAGGGGGACAAGAGACCCAGTACTTC
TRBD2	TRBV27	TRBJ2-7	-	CASSSRGLAGVDEQYF	TGTGCCAGCAGTTCGCGTGGACTAGCGGGAGTGGACGAGCAGTACTTC
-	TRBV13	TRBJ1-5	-	CASSLDNQPQHF	TGTGCCAGCAGCTTAGACAATCAGCCCCAGCATTTT
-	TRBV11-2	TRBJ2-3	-	CASSLVSREPRDTQYF	TGTGCCAGCAGCTTAGTATCCAGGGAACCTAGAGATACGCAGTATTTT
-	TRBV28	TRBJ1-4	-	CASSELRGATNEKLFF	TGTGCCAGCAGTGAGCTACGGGGGGCAACTAATGAAAAACTGTTTTTT
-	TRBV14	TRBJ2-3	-	CASSTLTTLTDTQYF	TGTGCCAGCAGCACCCTGACGACCCTCACAGATACGCAGTATTTT
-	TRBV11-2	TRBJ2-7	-	CASSRDVSSYEQYF	TGTGCCAGCAGCCGGGACGTGAGCTCCTACGAGCAGTACTTC
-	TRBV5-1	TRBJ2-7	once	CASGSPAATYEQYF	TGCGCCAGCGGGTCCCCGGCCGCGACCTACGAGCAGTACTTC
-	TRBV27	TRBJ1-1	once	CASDPKGGRTEAFF	TGTGCCAGCGACCCGAAGGGAGGGAGGACTGAAGCTTTCTTT
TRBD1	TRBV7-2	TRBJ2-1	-	CASSPGTGNYNEQFF	TGTGCCAGCAGCCCCGGGACAGGGAATTACAATGAGCAGTTCTTC
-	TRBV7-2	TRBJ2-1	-	CASSLGWGSLSEQFF	TGTGCCAGCAGCTTAGGGTGGGGGTCTCTCTCCGAGCAGTTCTTC
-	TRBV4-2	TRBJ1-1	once	CASSYHDSSEAFF	TGTGCCAGCAGCTACCACGACAGCTCTGAAGCTTTCTTT
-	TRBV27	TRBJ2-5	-	CASSSQGPQETQYF	TGTGCCAGCAGTTCACAGGGCCCACAAGAGACCCAGTACTTC
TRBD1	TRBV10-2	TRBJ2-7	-	CASKDRAPYEQYF	TGCGCCAGCAAAGACAGGGCCCCCTACGAGCAGTACTTC
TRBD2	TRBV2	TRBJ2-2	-	CASSEAGREGSGELFF	TGTGCCAGCAGTGAAGCTGGGCGGGAGGGCTCCGGGGAGCTGTTTTTT
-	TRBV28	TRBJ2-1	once	CASSSDDRAGEDEQFF	TGTGCCAGCAGTTCGGACGACAGGGCAGGGGAGGATGAGCAGTTCTTC
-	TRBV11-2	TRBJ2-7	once	CASSFFSGSYEQYF	TGTGCCAGCAGCTTTTTTAGCGGCAGCTACGAGCAGTACTTC
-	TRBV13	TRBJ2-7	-	CASSLSRKQYF	TGTGCCAGCAGCTTATCCCGGAAGCAGTACTTC
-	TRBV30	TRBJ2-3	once	CAWSAGVGPGVDTQYF	TGTGCCTGGAGTGCCGGGGTCGGGCCCGGGGTTGATACGCAGTATTTT
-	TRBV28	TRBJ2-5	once	CASSILQETQYF	TGTGCCAGCAGCATACTCCAAGAGACCCAGTACTTC
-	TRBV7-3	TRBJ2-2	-	CASGGWDTGELFF	TGTGCCAGCGGGGGCTGGGACACCGGGGAGCTGTTTTTT
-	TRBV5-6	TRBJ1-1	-	CASSFGGVNTEAFF	TGTGCCAGCAGCTTTGGTGGCGTGAACACTGAAGCTTTCTTT
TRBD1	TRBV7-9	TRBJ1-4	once	CASSLDSTGIKEKLFF	TGTGCCAGCAGCTTAGACTCGACAGGGATCAAAGAAAAACTGTTTTTT
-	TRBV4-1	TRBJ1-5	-	CASSQDRGNQPQHF	TGCGCCAGCAGCCAAGATCGCGGCAATCAGCCCCAGCATTTT
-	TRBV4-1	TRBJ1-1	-	CASSQSRWGTEAFF	TGCGCCAGCAGCCAGTCCAGGTGGGGGACTGAAGCTTTCTTT
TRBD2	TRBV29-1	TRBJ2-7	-	CSVEIAGRYEQYF	TGCAGCGTTGAGATAGCGGGAAGATACGAGCAGTACTTC
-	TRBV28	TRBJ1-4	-	CASRRQASNEKLFF	TGTGCCAGCAGACGACAGGCCTCTAATGAAAAACTGTTTTTT
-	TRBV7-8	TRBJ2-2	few	CASSLGGVNTGELFF	TGTGCCAGCAGTCTCGGAGGGGTGAACACCGGGGAGCTGTTTTTT
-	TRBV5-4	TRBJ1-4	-	CASSSDGPFEKLFF	TGTGCCAGCAGCTCGGATGGTCCCTTTGAAAAACTGTTTTTT
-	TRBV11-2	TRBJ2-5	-	CASSDRASQETQYF	TGTGCCAGCAGCGACCGGGCCTCCCAAGAGACCCAGTACTTC
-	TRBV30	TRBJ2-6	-	CAWGSGANVLTF	TGTGCCTGGGGCTCTGGGGCCAACGTCCTGACTTTC
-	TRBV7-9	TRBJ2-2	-	CASSSRGVTGELFF	TGTGCCAGCAGCTCCAGGGGGGTAACCGGGGAGCTGTTTTTT
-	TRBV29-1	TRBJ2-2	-	CSVEDAGRGANTGELFF	TGCAGCGTTGAAGACGCAGGCCGGGGTGCGAACACCGGGGAGCTGTTTTTT
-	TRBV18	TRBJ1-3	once	CASSPEGAFSGNTIYF	TGTGCCAGCTCACCAGAAGGGGCATTCTCTGGAAACACCATATATTTT
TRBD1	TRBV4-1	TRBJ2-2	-	CASSFRDRAFVEDTGELFF	TGCGCCAGCAGCTTTAGGGACAGGGCGTTTGTTGAGGACACCGGGGAGCTGTTTTTT
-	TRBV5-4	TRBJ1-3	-	CASYDGANTIYF	TGTGCCAGCTACGACGGGGCAAACACCATATATTTT
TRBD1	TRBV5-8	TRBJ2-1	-	CASGPRDRKLNEQFF	TGTGCCAGCGGCCCCAGGGACAGAAAACTTAATGAGCAGTTCTTC
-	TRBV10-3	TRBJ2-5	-	CAISERDLGETQYF	TGTGCCATCAGTGAGAGGGATTTGGGGGAGACCCAGTACTTC